The entry below describes one T cell receptor beta chain. Its matching antigen is unknown. The CDR3 covers 19 residues. CDR1 is SNHLY, CDR2 FYNNEI, per germline. The trim removed 3 bases at V and 4 bases at J, leaving 12 bases unmatched. The sample is drawn from a study of cytomegalovirus exposure and HLA in healthy donors. Overall study results and limits: There were a few CMV-associated chains whose specificity for CMV antigens was confirmed in vitro.

Primers included in the PCR were 60 Vbeta and 13 Jbeta primers. Clones were sequenced by immunoSEQ multiplex PCR, and TCRdb holds only the in-frame ones, with some missing. The sample lists over 150,000 clones, 84% seen once, with 4.8% in the top ten. The receptor was isolated from a man aged 18-30 years in good health and CMV-seronegative. Sequenced material: PBMCs. The chain links TRBV2 to TRBJ2-1; 13 positions match TRBD2. The CDR3 DNA reads as TGTGCCAGCAGTGAGGGCGGGACTAGCGGGGCGAACCTATACAATGAGCAGTTCTTC. This sequence encodes CASSEGGTSGANLYNEQFF.